One and the same sample provided the 3 T cell receptor beta chains below, sequenced in a study of blood T cell repertoires in COVID-19. This table comes from immunoSEQ multiplex PCR, and its TCRdb copy is limited to in-frame clones, with some not included. The sample has 84,000 or so clones, 70% to 90% seen once. The sample consisted of peripheral blood. The origin of the receptors is a human donor in a cohort sampled during active COVID-19.

V and J are TRBV5-1 and TRBJ2-1; 9 nucleotides match TRBD2. This CDR3 spans 14 amino acids. Germline CDR1 SGHRS, CDR2 YFSETQ. Trimming cost V 5 bases and J 7 bases; bases outside gene matches: 7. As DNA, the CDR3 is TGCGCCAGCAGTGCCGGGACTAGCTGGAATGAGCAGTTCTTC. As protein: CASSAGTSWNEQFF.

The CDR3 DNA reads as TGTGCCAGCAGGGAAGGGACAGGTGGCAATGAGCAGTTCTTC. Protein product: CASREGTGGNEQFF. V gene TRBV5-5 combines with J gene TRBJ2-1, with 8 bases aligning to TRBD1. The CDR3 contains 14 residues. V lost 5 bases, J lost 6 bases, and 7 bases stayed unmatched. The germline CDR1 and CDR2 sequences are SGHKS and YYEKEE (reference sequence).

The chain has TRBV18 and TRBJ2-7; maybe TRBD2 (6 bases). The CDR3 has 17 residues. Looked up from germline, CDR1 is KGHSH and CDR2 is LQKENI. V was shortened by 1 base and J by 6 bases, with 22 bases between the two germline ends. CDR3 DNA sequence: TGTGCCAGCTCACCACAGTACACGCGGGGAAATGTGGTCGAGCAGTACTTC. Protein product: CASSPQYTRGNVVEQYF.